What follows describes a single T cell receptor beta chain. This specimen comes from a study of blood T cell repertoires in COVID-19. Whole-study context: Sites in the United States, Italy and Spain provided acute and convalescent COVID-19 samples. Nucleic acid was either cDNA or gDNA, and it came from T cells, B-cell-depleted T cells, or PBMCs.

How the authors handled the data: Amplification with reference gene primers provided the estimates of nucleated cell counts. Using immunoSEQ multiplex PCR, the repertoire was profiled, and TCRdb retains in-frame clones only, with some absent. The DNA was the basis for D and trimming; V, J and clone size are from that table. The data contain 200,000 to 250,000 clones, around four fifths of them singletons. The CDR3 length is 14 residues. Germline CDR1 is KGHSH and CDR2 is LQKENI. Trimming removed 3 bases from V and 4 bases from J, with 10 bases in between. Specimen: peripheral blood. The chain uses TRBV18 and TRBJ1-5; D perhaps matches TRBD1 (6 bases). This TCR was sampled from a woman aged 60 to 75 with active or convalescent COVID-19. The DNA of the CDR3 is TGTGCCAGCTCACCTTTAGGGGGTAATCAGCCCCAGCATTTT. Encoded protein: CASSPLGGNQPQHF.